Below, one T cell receptor beta chain is given with its context. The sample originates from a study of shared clonotypes between healthy human individuals. Across the study: Samples came from a couple of female and three male donors aged 18 to 49.

The CDR3 totals 16 residues. Germline-derived CDR1 and CDR2 are SNHLY and FYNNEI. V was pared by 9 bases and J by 2 bases, with 11 bases of the junction left unmatched. Selected positively for CCR7 and CD45RO-negative, naive CD8 cells excluded terminally differentiated effector memory CD45RA+ cells. Sequencing was performed with immunoSEQ multiplex PCR; in TCRdb, only in-frame clones are kept and a portion is missing. The sample holds about 590,000 clones, 95% to 96% seen once. The TCR sequence derives from a woman in her 30s in good health. This chain uses TRBV2 with TRBJ2-7, with 12 nucleotides matching TRBD2. The sample consisted of naive CD8+ T cells sorted from blood. In nucleotides, the CDR3 is TGTGCCAGTACAAGACTAGCGGGAGCACCTCCCTACGAGCAGTACTTC. Translation gives CASTRLAGAPPYEQYF.